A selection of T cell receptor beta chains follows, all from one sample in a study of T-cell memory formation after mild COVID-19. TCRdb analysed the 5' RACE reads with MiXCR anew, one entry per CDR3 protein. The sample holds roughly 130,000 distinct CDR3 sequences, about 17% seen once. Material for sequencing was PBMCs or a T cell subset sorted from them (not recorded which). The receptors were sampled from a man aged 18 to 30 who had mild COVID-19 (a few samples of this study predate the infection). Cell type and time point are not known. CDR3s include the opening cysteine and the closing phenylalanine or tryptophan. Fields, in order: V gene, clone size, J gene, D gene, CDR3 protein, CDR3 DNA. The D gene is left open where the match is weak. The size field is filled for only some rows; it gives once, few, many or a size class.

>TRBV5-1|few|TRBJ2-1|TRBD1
CASSGDSWVQVEQFF
TGCGCCAGCAGCGGGGACAGCTGGGTTCAGGTAGAGCAGTTCTTC
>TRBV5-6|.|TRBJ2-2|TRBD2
CASSARTRRVTGELFF
TGTGCCAGCAGCGCAAGGACTAGGCGAGTCACCGGGGAGCTGTTTTTT
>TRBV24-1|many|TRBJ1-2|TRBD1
CATSAWTGSDYGYTF
TGTGCCACCAGTGCCTGGACAGGGTCCGACTATGGCTACACCTTC
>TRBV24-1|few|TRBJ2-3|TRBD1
CATSDSGQSTDTQYF
TGTGCCACCAGTGATTCGGGACAGTCTACAGATACGCAGTATTTT
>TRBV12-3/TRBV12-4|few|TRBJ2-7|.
CASSLWRKRTYEQYF
TGTGCCAGCAGTTTATGGCGTAAGCGGACCTACGAGCAGTACTTC
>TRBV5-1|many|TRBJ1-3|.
CASSLYGDGNTIYF
TGCGCCAGCAGCTTGTACGGGGACGGCAACACCATATATTTT
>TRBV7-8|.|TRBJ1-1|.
CASSSWTASMNTEAFF
TGTGCCAGCAGCAGCTGGACGGCGTCTATGAACACTGAAGCTTTCTTT
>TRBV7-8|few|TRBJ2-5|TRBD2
CASSLVSGAGGQETQYF
TGTGCCAGCAGCTTAGTTTCCGGAGCGGGGGGCCAAGAGACCCAGTACTTC
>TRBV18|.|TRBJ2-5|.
CASSPSGQETQYF
TGTGCCAGCTCACCGTCGGGGCAAGAGACCCAGTACTTC
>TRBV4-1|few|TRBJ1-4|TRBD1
CASSQPGTETGRGLFF
TGCGCCAGCAGCCAACCCGGAACCGAGACAGGGCGGGGACTGTTTTTT
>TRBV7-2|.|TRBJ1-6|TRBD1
CASGQQGASSPLHF
TGTGCCAGCGGTCAGCAGGGGGCATCTTCACCCCTCCACTTT
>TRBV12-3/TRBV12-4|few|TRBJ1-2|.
CASNYGGYGYTF
TGTGCCAGCAATTATGGGGGCTATGGCTACACCTTC
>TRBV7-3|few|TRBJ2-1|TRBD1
CASSSGTGSNEQFF
TGTGCCAGCAGCTCAGGGACAGGGAGTAATGAGCAGTTCTTC
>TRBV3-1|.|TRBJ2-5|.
CASSQAGGQETQYF
TGTGCCAGCAGCCAAGCTGGGGGGCAAGAGACCCAGTACTTC
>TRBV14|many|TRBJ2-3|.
CASSQQGPWDTQYF
TGTGCCAGCAGCCAACAGGGACCCTGGGATACGCAGTATTTT
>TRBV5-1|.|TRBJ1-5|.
CASSEGWPQHF
TGCGCCAGCAGCGAAGGGTGGCCCCAGCATTTT
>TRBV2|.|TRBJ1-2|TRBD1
CASRKDRENGYTF
TGTGCCAGCAGGAAGGACAGGGAGAATGGCTACACCTTC
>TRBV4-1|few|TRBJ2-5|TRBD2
CASSPTRGGLETQYF
TGCGCCAGCAGCCCGACCCGCGGGGGTCTGGAGACCCAGTACTTC
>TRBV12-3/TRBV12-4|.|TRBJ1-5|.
CASCTGQPQHF
TGTGCCAGCTGTACGGGGCAGCCCCAGCATTTT
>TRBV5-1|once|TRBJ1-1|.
CAARSTENTEAFF
TGCGCCGCCAGATCTACGGAGAACACTGAAGCTTTCTTT
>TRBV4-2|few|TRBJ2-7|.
CASSQVGGSWAYEQYF
TGTGCCAGCAGCCAAGTGGGTGGCAGTTGGGCGTACGAGCAGTACTTC
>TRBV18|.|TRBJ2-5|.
CASSPNTQETQYF
TGTGCCAGCTCACCGAATACTCAAGAGACCCAGTACTTC
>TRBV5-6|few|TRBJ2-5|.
CASSLRSGTYQETQYF
TGTGCCAGCAGCTTGAGGTCCGGGACATACCAAGAGACCCAGTACTTC
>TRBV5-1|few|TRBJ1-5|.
CASSLEPQLGLPQHF
TGCGCCAGCAGCTTGGAGCCCCAGCTGGGGCTGCCCCAGCATTTT
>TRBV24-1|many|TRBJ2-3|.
CATGPGRSTDTQYF
TGTGCCACGGGTCCGGGACGGAGCACAGATACGCAGTATTTT
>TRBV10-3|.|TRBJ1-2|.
CAISEKEGKNYGYTF
TGTGCCATCAGTGAGAAGGAGGGTAAAAACTATGGCTACACCTTC
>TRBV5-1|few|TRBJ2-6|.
CASSSGYSGANVLTF
TGCGCCAGCAGCTCTGGGTACTCTGGGGCCAACGTCCTGACTTTC
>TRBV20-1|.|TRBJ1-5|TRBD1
CSARAGGREQPQHF
TGCAGTGCTAGAGCAGGGGGGAGAGAACAGCCCCAGCATTTT
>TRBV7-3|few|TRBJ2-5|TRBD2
CASSGLAKETQYF
TGTGCCAGCAGCGGACTAGCGAAAGAGACCCAGTACTTC
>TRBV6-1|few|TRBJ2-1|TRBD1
CASSDPGQGAIEQFF
TGTGCCAGCAGTGACCCGGGACAGGGGGCGATTGAGCAGTTCTTC
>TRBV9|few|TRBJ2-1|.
CASSVGGGMEQFF
TGTGCCAGCAGCGTAGGCGGGGGCATGGAGCAGTTCTTC
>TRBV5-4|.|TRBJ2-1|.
CASSLPGASSYNEQFF
TGTGCCAGCAGCTTGCCGGGGGCGAGCTCCTACAATGAGCAGTTCTTC
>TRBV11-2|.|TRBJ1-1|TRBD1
CASSGGGGRTEAFF
TGTGCCAGCAGCGGAGGAGGGGGCCGCACTGAAGCTTTCTTT
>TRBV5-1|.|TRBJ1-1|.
CASSLASSGASEAFF
TGCGCCAGCAGCTTGGCCTCATCAGGGGCTAGCGAAGCTTTCTTT
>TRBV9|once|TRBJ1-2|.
CASSSSAGRGYGYTF
TGTGCCAGCAGCTCCTCCGCGGGAAGGGGGTATGGCTACACCTTC
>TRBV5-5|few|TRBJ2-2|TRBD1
CASSPGVFGTANTGELFF
TGTGCCAGCAGCCCAGGGGTGTTTGGGACAGCGAACACCGGGGAGCTGTTTTTT
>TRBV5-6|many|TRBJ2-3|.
CASSFGGRTDTQYF
TGTGCCAGCAGCTTCGGGGGGCGCACAGATACGCAGTATTTT
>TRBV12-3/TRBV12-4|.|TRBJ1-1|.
CASSTAGFGTEAFF
TGTGCCAGCAGCACCGCGGGGTTTGGCACTGAAGCTTTCTTT
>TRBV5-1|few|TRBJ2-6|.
CASSLREGANVLTF
TGCGCCAGCAGCTTGAGGGAAGGGGCCAACGTCCTGACTTTC
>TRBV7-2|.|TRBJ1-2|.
CASSSARGLGGGHGYTF
TGTGCCAGCAGCTCGGCCCGGGGACTGGGGGGGGGTCATGGCTACACCTTC
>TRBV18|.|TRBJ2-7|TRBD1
CASSPPTGWEQYF
TGTGCCAGCTCACCACCGACAGGGTGGGAGCAGTACTTC
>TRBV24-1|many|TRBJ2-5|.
CATSVGGQQETQYF
TGTGCCACCAGTGTGGGGGGACAGCAAGAGACCCAGTACTTC
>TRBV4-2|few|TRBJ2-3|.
CASSQEGTATDTQYF
TGTGCCAGCAGCCAAGAGGGAACGGCCACAGATACGCAGTATTTT
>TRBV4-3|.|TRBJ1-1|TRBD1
CASSQELRDRAAFF
TGCGCCAGCAGCCAAGAATTACGTGACAGGGCAGCTTTCTTT